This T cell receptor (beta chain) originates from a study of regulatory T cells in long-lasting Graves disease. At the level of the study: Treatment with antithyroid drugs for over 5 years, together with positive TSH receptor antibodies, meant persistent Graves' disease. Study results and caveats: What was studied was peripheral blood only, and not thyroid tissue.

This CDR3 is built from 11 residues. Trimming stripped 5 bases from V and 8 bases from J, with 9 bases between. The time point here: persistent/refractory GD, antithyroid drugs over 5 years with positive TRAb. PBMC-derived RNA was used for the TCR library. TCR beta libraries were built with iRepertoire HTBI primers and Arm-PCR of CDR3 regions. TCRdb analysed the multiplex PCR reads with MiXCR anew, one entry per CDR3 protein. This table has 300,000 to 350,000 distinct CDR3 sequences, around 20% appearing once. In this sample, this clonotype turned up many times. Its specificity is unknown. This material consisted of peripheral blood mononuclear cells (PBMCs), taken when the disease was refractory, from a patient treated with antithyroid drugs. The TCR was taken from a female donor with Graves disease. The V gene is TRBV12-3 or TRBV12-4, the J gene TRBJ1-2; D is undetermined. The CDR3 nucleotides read TGTGCCAGCAGTGGGTCCTACGGCTACACCTTC. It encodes CASSGSYGYTF.